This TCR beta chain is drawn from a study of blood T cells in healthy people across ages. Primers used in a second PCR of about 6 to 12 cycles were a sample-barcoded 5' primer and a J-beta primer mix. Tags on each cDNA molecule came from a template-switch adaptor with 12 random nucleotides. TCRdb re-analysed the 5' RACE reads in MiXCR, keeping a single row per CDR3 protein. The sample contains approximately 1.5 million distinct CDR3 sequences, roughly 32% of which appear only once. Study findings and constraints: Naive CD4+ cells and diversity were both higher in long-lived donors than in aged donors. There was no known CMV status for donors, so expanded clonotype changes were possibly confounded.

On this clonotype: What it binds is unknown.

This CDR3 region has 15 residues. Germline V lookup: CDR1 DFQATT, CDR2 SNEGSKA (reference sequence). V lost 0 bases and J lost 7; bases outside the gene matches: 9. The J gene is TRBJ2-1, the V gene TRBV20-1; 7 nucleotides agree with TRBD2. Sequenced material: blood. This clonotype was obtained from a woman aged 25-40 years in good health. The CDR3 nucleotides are TGCAGTGCTAGAGACAAAAGGGAGGGCGGGAATGAGCAGTTCTTC. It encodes CSARDKREGGNEQFF.